These 10 T cell receptor beta chains share one sample of origin, sequenced in a study of blood T cell repertoires in COVID-19. Profiling relied on immunoSEQ multiplex PCR, and the TCRdb table lists in-frame clones only, not all of them. The sample lists tens of thousands of clones, roughly 85% occurring once. The specimen was peripheral blood. The source of these receptors is a woman aged 60-75 years with acute or convalescent COVID-19.

This chain connects TRBV24-1 to TRBJ2-2; 7 bases agree with TRBD1. Per the germline V gene, CDR1 is KGHDR and CDR2 is SFDVKD. V lost 2 bases, J lost 2 bases, and 4 bases stayed unmatched. This CDR3 spans 16 amino acids. The CDR3 DNA sequence: TGTGCCACCAGTGATTCCGGGACAGAAAACACCGGGGAGCTGTTTTTT. Translating it yields CATSDSGTENTGELFF.

The chain links TRBV3-1 (or the pseudogene TRBV3-2) to TRBJ2-7; a weak D match, TRBD2 (6 bases). The CDR3 is 16 residues long. Germline loops: CDR1 LGHDT, CDR2 YNNKEL (reference sequence). The ends were cut back, 0 bases at V and 3 bases at J, with 15 bases in the middle. CDR3 protein: CASSQERLANIYEQYF. The CDR3 nucleotides read TGTGCCAGCAGCCAAGAAAGGCTAGCGAATATCTACGAGCAGTACTTC.

This chain connects TRBV7-8 to TRBJ2-7; D might be TRBD2 (6 bases). The CDR3 spans 14 residues. Looked up from germline, CDR1 is SGHVS and CDR2 is FQNEAQ. V lost 1 base and J 7 bases, leaving 14 bases between the germline ends. The CDR3 loop is CASSLGRENGEQYF. CDR3 DNA sequence: TGTGCCAGCAGCTTAGGTCGGGAGAATGGAGAGCAGTACTTC.

The CDR3 nucleotides are TGTGCCAGCAGCCACCCTACAGAGAAAAACTACGAGCAGTACTTC. Residues: CASSHPTEKNYEQYF. The chain joins TRBV13 to TRBJ2-7; no clear D gene. Per germline, CDR1 PRHDT and CDR2 FYEKMQ (reference sequence). The CDR3 spans 15 residues. Between the trimmed V and J ends, which lost 5 bases and 3 bases, there was a span of 17 bases. Together with reference TRBV13 and TRBJ2-7, the CDR3 gives the full variable domain: AAGVIQSPRHLIKEKRETATLKCYPIPRHDTVYWYQQGPGQDPQFLISFYEKMQSDKGSIPDRFSAQQFSDYHSELNMSSLELGDSALYFCASSHPTEKNYEQYFGPGTRLTVT.

The chain carries TRBV4-2 and TRBJ1-2, with 7 bases matching TRBD1. This CDR3 comprises 15 residues. Germline lookup yields CDR1 LGHNA and CDR2 YNFKEQ. V dropped 2 bases and J dropped 4; count of bases not matched to a gene: 7. The CDR3 loop reads CASSQRDSNFYGYTF. The CDR3 nucleotides are TGTGCCAGCAGCCAAAGGGACAGTAACTTCTATGGCTACACCTTC.

This chain links TRBV5-4 with TRBJ2-7, with 7 bases fitting TRBD2. In germline, CDR1 is SGHNT, CDR2 YYREEE (reference sequence). The trim removed 3 bases at V and 9 bases at J, leaving 12 bases unmatched. This CDR3 comprises 14 residues. This chain's CDR3 is CASSSGGLVHAQYF. CDR3 coding DNA: TGTGCCAGCAGCTCGGGAGGACTAGTACACGCGCAGTACTTC.

The chain recombines TRBV5-5 with TRBJ1-1; 12 nucleotides match TRBD1. The V segment lost 4 bases and the J segment 7 bases; nucleotides outside the gene matches: 8. This CDR3 spans 15 amino acids. CDR1 is SGHKS, CDR2 YYEKEE, per germline (reference sequence). The CDR3 loop reads CASSLTGTGGGEAFF. CDR3 in DNA: TGTGCCAGCAGCCTCACCGGGACAGGGGGCGGTGAAGCTTTCTTT.

The chain has TRBV11-2 and TRBJ1-1, with 8 bases fitting TRBD1. This CDR3 region has 14 residues. Per germline, CDR1 SGHAT and CDR2 FQNNGV. Losses at the gene ends were 7 bases for V and 1 base for J; bases not matched to a gene: 5. CDR3: CASNQGAWNTEAFF. The CDR3 DNA sequence: TGTGCCAGCAACCAGGGGGCCTGGAACACTGAAGCTTTCTTT.

This chain joins TRBV19 and TRBJ1-1; D possibly corresponds to TRBD1 (6 bases). Germline loops: CDR1 LNHDA, CDR2 SQIVND (reference sequence). This CDR3 spans 14 amino acids. The V and J ends lost 6 bases and 0 bases respectively, with 11 bases between them. The CDR3 bases are TGTGCCAGTAGCGACAGGTTACTGAACACTGAAGCTTTCTTT. Amino acids: CASSDRLLNTEAFF.

V is TRBV7-9 and J is TRBJ1-5; 7 nucleotides line up with TRBD1. The trim removed 1 base at V and 6 bases at J, leaving 3 bases unmatched. Germline CDR1 is SEHNR and CDR2 is FQNEAQ (reference sequence). The CDR3 sequence is 14 residues long. This chain's CDR3 is CASSLGGGGQPQHF. CDR3 sequence (DNA): TGTGCCAGCAGCTTAGGAGGGGGCGGTCAGCCCCAGCATTTT.